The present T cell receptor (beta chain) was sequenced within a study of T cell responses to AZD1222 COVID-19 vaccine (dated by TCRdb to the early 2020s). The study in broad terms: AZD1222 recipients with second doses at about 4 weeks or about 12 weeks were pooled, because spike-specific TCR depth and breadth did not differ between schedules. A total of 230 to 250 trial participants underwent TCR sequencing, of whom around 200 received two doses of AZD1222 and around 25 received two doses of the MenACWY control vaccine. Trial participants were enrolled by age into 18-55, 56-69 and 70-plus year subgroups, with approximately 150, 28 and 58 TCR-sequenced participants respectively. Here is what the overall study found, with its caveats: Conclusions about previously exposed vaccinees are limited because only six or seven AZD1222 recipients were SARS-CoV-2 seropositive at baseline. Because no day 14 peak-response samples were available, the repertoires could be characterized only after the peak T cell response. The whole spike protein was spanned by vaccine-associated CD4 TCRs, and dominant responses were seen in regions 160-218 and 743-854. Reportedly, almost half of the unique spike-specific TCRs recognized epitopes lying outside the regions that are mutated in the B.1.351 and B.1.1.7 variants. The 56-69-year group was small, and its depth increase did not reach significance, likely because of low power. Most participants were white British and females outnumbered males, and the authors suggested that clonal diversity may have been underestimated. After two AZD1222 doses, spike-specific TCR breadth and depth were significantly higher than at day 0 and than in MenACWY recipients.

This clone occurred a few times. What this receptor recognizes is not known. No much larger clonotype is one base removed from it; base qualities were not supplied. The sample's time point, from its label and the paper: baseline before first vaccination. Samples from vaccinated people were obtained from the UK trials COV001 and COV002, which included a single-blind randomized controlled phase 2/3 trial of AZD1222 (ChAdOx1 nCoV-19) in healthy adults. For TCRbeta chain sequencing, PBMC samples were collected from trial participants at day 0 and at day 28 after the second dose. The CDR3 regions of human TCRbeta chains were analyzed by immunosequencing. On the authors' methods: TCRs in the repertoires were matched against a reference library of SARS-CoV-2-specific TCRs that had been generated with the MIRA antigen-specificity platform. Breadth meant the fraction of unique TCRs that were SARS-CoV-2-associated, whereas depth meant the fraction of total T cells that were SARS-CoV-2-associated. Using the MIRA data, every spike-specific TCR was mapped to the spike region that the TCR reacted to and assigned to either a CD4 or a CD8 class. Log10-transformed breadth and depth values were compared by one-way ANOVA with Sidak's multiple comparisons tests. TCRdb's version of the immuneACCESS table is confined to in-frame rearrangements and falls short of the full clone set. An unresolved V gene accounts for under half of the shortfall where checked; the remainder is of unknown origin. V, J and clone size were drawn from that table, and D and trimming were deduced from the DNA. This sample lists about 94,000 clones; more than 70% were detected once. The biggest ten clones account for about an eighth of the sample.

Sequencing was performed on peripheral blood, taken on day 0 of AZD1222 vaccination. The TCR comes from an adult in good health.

The CDR3 here reads CASSMGDTVKEQYF. The nucleotide sequence is given as TGTGCCAGTAGTATGGGGGACACAGTTAAAGAGCAGTACTTC. The V gene is TRBV19 and the J gene is TRBJ2-7; possibly the D gene is TRBD1, per 6 matching bases. Between the V and J ends, shortened by 3 bases and 7 bases respectively, the junction contains 16 bases. For CDR1 and CDR2, the germline V gene (reference sequence) lists LNHDA and SQIVND. From the cysteine through the phenylalanine, the CDR3 covers 14 amino acids. Solely the CDR3 DNA is kept, with 42 bases framed from the first base.